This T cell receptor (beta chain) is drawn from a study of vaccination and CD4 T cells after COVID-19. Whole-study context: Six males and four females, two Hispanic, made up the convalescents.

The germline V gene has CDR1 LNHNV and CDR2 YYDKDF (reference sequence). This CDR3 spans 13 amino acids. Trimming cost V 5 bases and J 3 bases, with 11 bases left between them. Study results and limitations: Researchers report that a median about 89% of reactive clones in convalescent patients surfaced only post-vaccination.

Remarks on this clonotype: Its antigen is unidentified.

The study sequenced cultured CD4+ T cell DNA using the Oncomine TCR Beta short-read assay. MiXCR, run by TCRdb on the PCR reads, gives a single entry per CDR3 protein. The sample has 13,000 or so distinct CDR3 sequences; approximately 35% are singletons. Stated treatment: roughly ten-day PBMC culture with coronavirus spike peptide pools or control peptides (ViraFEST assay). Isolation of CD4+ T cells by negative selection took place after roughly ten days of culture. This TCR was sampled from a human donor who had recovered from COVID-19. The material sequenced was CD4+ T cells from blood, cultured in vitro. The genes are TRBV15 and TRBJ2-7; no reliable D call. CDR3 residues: CATSPRTSYEQYF. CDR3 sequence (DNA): TGTGCCACCAGCCCCCGGACCAGCTACGAGCAGTACTTC.